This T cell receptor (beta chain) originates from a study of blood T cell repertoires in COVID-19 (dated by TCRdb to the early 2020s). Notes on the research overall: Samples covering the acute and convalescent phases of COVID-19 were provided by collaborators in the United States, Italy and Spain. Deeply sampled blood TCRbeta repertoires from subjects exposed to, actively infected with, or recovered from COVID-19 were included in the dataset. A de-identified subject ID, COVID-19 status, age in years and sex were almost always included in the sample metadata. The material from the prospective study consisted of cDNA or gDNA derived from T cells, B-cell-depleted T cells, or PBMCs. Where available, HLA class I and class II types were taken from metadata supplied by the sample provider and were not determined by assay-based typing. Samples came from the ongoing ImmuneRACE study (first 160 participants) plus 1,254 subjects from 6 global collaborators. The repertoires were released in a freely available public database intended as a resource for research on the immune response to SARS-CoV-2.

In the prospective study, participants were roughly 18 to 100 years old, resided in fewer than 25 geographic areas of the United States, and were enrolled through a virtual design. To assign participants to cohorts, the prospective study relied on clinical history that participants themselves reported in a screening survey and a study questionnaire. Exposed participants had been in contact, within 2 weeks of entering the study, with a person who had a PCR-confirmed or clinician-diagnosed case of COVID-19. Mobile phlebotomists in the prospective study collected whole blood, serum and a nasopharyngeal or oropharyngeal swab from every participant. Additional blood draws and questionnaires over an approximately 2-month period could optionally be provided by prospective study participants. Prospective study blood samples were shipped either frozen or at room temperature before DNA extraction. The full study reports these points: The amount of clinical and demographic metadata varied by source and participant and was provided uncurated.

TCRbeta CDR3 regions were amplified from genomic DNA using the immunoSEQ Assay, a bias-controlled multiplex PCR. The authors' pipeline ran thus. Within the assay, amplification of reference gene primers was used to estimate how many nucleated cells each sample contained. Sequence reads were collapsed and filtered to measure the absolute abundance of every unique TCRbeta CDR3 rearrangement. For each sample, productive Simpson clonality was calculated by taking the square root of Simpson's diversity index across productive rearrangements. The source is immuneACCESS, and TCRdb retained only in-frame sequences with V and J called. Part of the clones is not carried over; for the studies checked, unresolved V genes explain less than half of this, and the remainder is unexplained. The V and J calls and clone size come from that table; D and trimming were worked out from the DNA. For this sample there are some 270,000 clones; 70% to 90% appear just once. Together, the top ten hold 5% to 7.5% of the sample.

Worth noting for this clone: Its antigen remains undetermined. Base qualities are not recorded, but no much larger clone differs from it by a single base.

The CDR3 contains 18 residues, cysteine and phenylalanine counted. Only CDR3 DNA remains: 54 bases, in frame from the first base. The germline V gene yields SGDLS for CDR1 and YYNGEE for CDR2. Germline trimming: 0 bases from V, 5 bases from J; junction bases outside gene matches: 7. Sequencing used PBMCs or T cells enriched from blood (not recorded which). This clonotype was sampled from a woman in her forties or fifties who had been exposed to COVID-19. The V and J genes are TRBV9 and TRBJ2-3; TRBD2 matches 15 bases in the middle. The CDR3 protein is CASSVGTSGGAVGDTQYF. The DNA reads TGTGCCAGCAGCGTAGGGACTAGCGGGGGGGCCGTGGGAGATACGCAGTATTTT.